A selection of T cell receptor beta chains follows, all from one sample in a study of early T cells in non-severe SARS-CoV-2 infection. TCRdb analysed the 5' RACE reads with MiXCR anew, one entry per CDR3 protein. The sample holds approximately 97,000 distinct CDR3 sequences, about 11% seen once. The sequencing here drew on whole blood, taken at baseline. The origin of the receptors is an adult who was a healthcare worker with PCR-confirmed SARS-CoV-2 infection or an uninfected control (not recorded which). Each CDR3 is given with its conserved first and last residue. A D gene is named only where the DNA matches it firmly. Clone size, where shown, is once, few, many, or a class for clones that have expanded.

CDR3aa,CDR3nt,v_gene,abundance,d_gene,j_gene
CASSSDGAGGTQYF,TGCGCCAGCAGCTCCGACGGGGCTGGTGGGACCCAGTACTTC,TRBV5-1,few,NA,TRBJ2-5
CASTGQGGSYGYTF,TGTGCCAGCACCGGACAGGGGGGAAGTTATGGCTACACCTTC,TRBV2,few,TRBD1,TRBJ1-2
CASSLRGASIEQYF,TGTGCCAGCAGTCTTAGGGGGGCGTCGATCGAGCAGTACTTC,TRBV2,NA,NA,TRBJ2-7
CASSLSGVGYTF,TGTGCCAGCAGTTTATCGGGGGTTGGCTACACCTTC,TRBV12-3/TRBV12-4,NA,NA,TRBJ1-2
CASSQIGQGGISPLHF,TGTGCCAGCAGCCAGATTGGACAGGGGGGAATTTCACCCCTCCACTTT,TRBV7-9,few,TRBD1,TRBJ1-6
CASSLTDAGEQFF,TGTGCCAGCAGCCTGACGGACGCAGGGGAGCAGTTCTTC,TRBV7-3,many,NA,TRBJ2-1
CASSPGTVNTEAFF,TGTGCCAGCAGCCCCGGGACAGTGAACACTGAAGCTTTCTTT,TRBV25-1,few,TRBD1,TRBJ1-1
CASSPTGTGTYGYTF,TGCGCCAGCAGCCCTACCGGGACAGGGACCTATGGCTACACCTTC,TRBV10-1,few,TRBD1,TRBJ1-2
CASSPEWVGNGYTF,TGTGCCAGCAGCCCGGAGTGGGTGGGGAATGGCTACACCTTC,TRBV4-2,many,NA,TRBJ1-2
CASSHTGDEKLFF,TGCGCCAGCAGCCACACAGGGGATGAAAAACTGTTTTTT,TRBV5-1,many,TRBD1,TRBJ1-4
CASSLAQLQPQHF,TGTGCCAGCAGCTTAGCCCAACTTCAGCCCCAGCATTTT,TRBV7-2,many,NA,TRBJ1-5
CASIGREGTEAFF,TGTGCCAGCATAGGCAGGGAAGGAACTGAAGCTTTCTTT,TRBV27,many,NA,TRBJ1-1
CASSPMDGGQGRTEAFF,TGTGCCAGCTCACCCATGGACGGGGGACAGGGGCGAACTGAAGCTTTCTTT,TRBV18,few,TRBD1,TRBJ1-1
CASSPPTFYGYTF,TGTGCCAGCTCACCCCCCACCTTCTATGGCTACACCTTC,TRBV18,many,NA,TRBJ1-2
CSVEGGDRASF,TGCAGCGTTGAGGGTGGGGACAGGGCTAGCTTC,TRBV29-1,many,TRBD1,TRBJ2-5
CASSLDYSTDTQYF,TGCGCCAGCAGCTTGGACTATAGCACAGATACGCAGTATTTT,TRBV5-1,few,NA,TRBJ2-3
CASSDRDRGEAFF,TGTGCCAGCAGTGACCGGGACAGGGGTGAAGCTTTCTTT,TRBV6-1,few,TRBD1,TRBJ1-1
CSVGQGDGYANTGELFF,TGCAGCGTCGGCCAAGGGGACGGTTACGCGAACACCGGGGAGCTGTTTTTT,TRBV29-1,NA,NA,TRBJ2-2
CASSPDGSNQPQHF,TGTGCCAGCAGCCCAGACGGCTCCAATCAGCCCCAGCATTTT,TRBV12-3/TRBV12-4,many,NA,TRBJ1-5
CASSGLAGYNEQFF,TGTGCCAGCAGTGGACTAGCGGGGTACAATGAGCAGTTCTTC,TRBV12-3/TRBV12-4,NA,TRBD2,TRBJ2-1
CSVATYSGGTDTQYF,TGCAGCGTTGCCACCTATAGCGGGGGCACAGATACGCAGTATTTT,TRBV29-1,many,TRBD2,TRBJ2-3
CASSEASETQYF,TGTGCCAGCAGTGAAGCGTCCGAGACCCAGTACTTC,TRBV2,NA,NA,TRBJ2-5
CASSTRGQPQHF,TGTGCCAGCAGTACCAGGGGTCAGCCCCAGCATTTT,TRBV12-3/TRBV12-4,many,NA,TRBJ1-5
CASLRGTGNTDTQYF,TGTGCCAGCCTGCGCGGGACAGGGAACACAGATACGCAGTATTTT,TRBV12-3/TRBV12-4,many,TRBD1,TRBJ2-3